A selection of T cell receptor beta chains follows, all from one sample in a study of CD8+CD57+ T cells in acquired aplastic anemia. One entry per CDR3 protein, called by TCRdb with MiXCR from the reads. The table shows roughly 500,000 distinct CDR3 sequences, with more than 25% occurring only once. Material: sorted CD4+, CD8+, or CD8+CD57+ T cells (not recorded which) from PBMCs. The receptor set was obtained from a human donor with aplastic anemia. The CDR3 runs from the conserved cysteine through the conserved F or W. The order of the fields is D gene, J gene, V gene, clone size, CDR3 DNA, CDR3 protein. A D gene is named only where the DNA matches it firmly. Size is omitted from some rows. Given values are once, few, many or a class for expanded clones.

NA	TRBJ2-2	TRBV4-1	NA	TGCGCCAGCAGCCAAGATTCGGGGTCCCCCGGGGAGCTGTTTTTT	CASSQDSGSPGELFF
NA	TRBJ2-7	TRBV5-4	NA	TGTCCCAGCAGCTTGTCGGCTAGCTCGTACGAGCAGTACTTC	CPSSLSASSYEQYF
NA	TRBJ2-1	TRBV3-1	NA	TGTGCCAGCAGCTTTGAAGCAGGGGAGGGTAATGAGCAGTTCTTC	CASSFEAGEGNEQFF
NA	TRBJ2-5	TRBV12-3/TRBV12-4	few	TGTGCCAGCAGTCAATCTAAAGAGACCCAGTACTTC	CASSQSKETQYF
TRBD2	TRBJ2-7	TRBV11-2	many	TGTGCCAGCAGCGTACAAGGCACTAGCGTGTACAAACAGTCCTACGAGCAGTACTTC	CASSVQGTSVYKQSYEQYF
NA	TRBJ2-1	TRBV25-1	NA	TGTGCCAGCAGTTTATTGGGGCATGAGCAGTTCTTC	CASSLLGHEQFF
NA	TRBJ1-6	TRBV19	few	TGTGCCAGTAGTATTATCGTGAAGGGTTTTGACAATTCACCCCTCCACTTT	CASSIIVKGFDNSPLHF
TRBD2	TRBJ2-3	TRBV6-1	NA	TGTGCCAGCAGCTCATACGGGACTAGCGGGAGCACAGATACGCAGTATTTT	CASSSYGTSGSTDTQYF
NA	TRBJ1-5	TRBV15	NA	TGTGCCACCAGCAGAGGTGGAGCACAAGAGACCCAGCATTTT	CATSRGGAQETQHF
NA	TRBJ2-1	TRBV2	NA	TGTGCCAGTAGTAAAGAGCTTCAGGCCACGGCGTACAATGAGCAGTTCTTC	CASSKELQATAYNEQFF
NA	TRBJ1-6	TRBV19	many	TGTGCCAGTAGTACCGGACGGGGAAATTCACCCCTCCACTTT	CASSTGRGNSPLHF
NA	TRBJ1-2	TRBV30	few	TGTGCCTGGAGTGTAGAGCCGATCTATGGCTACACCTTC	CAWSVEPIYGYTF
NA	TRBJ2-1	TRBV24-1	NA	TGTGCCACCAGTGCGCACAATGGGCAGTTCTTC	CATSAHNGQFF
TRBD2	TRBJ2-1	TRBV30	NA	TGTGCCTGGACTACGAACCGTGGGACTAGCGGGATTGAGCAGTTCTTC	CAWTTNRGTSGIEQFF
NA	TRBJ2-1	TRBV4-3	NA	TGCGCCAGCAGCCAGGAAGGGGGGGCGGGTAATGAGCAGTTCTTC	CASSQEGGAGNEQFF
NA	TRBJ1-5	TRBV19	NA	TGTGCCAGTAGTTTCCTTTTGGCTGATCAGCCCCAGCATTTT	CASSFLLADQPQHF
NA	TRBJ2-3	TRBV20-1	NA	TGCAGTGCTACTCTAGCCCTAAGCACAGATACGCAGTATTTT	CSATLALSTDTQYF
NA	TRBJ2-3	TRBV29-1	NA	TGCAGCGTTGTTTGGGCGTACAATGAGCAGTATTTT	CSVVWAYNEQYF
TRBD1	TRBJ2-7	TRBV30	NA	TGTGCCTCAAGGACAGGGTGGGAGCAGTACTTC	CASRTGWEQYF
TRBD1	TRBJ1-2	TRBV5-1	many	TGCGCCAGCAGCTTGGATGGGACAGGTTATGGCTACACCTTC	CASSLDGTGYGYTF
NA	TRBJ2-1	TRBV9	NA	TGTGCCAGCAGCGTAGTTTGGGGGGGCAGTGAGCAGTTCTTC	CASSVVWGGSEQFF
NA	TRBJ1-5	TRBV7-9	once	TGCGCCAGCAGCCAAGACCCGACAGGTTCATCCCATAGCAATCAGCCCCAGCATTTT	CASSQDPTGSSHSNQPQHF
TRBD2	TRBJ2-2	TRBV6-1	few	TGTGCCAGCAGCGTGACTAGCGGGGGACACGCGAACACCGGGGAGCTGTTTTTT	CASSVTSGGHANTGELFF
TRBD2	TRBJ2-5	TRBV7-9	NA	TGTGCCAGCAGCTCGAAACTAGCGGTTCTCCAAGAGACCCAGTACTTC	CASSSKLAVLQETQYF
NA	TRBJ1-1	TRBV29-1	many	TGCAGCGCCCGACACGGAACTGAAGCTTTCTTT	CSARHGTEAFF
NA	TRBJ1-5	TRBV19	many	TGTGCCAGTAGTCCGGACCCGTATCAGCCCCAGCATTTT	CASSPDPYQPQHF
NA	TRBJ2-3	TRBV25-1	NA	TGTGCCAGCAGCTTTCAGAGAGGGGGCACAGATACGCAGTATTTT	CASSFQRGGTDTQYF
TRBD2	TRBJ2-1	TRBV10-2	many	TGCGCCAGCAGTGTACGTCAAGCGGGATCGGAGTTCTTC	CASSVRQAGSEFF
TRBD2	TRBJ2-3	TRBV6-1	few	TGTGCCAGCAGTCCAATAGCGGGAGGGCAGCATATAGATACGCAGTATTTT	CASSPIAGGQHIDTQYF
NA	TRBJ2-5	TRBV6-1	NA	TGTGCCAGCAGTGACCCTCGCCGGGGAAACCAAGAGACCCAGTACTTC	CASSDPRRGNQETQYF
NA	TRBJ1-2	TRBV6-5	NA	TGTGCCAGCAGTTTTACTCGGGTCTTACAGGATCATGGCTACACCTTC	CASSFTRVLQDHGYTF
NA	TRBJ2-7	TRBV2	many	TGTGCCAGCACTGGGGACTCGGTCGAGCAGTACTTC	CASTGDSVEQYF
NA	TRBJ1-2	TRBV2	few	TGTGCCAGCAGTGTCGAGACAGTTGGAAACACCTTC	CASSVETVGNTF
TRBD2	TRBJ2-3	TRBV15	many	TGTGCCACCAGCAGACTCGGGGGGGGCACAGATACGCAGTATTTT	CATSRLGGGTDTQYF
NA	TRBJ2-1	TRBV25-1	NA	TGTGCCAGCAGCCCAAACGGACAGGGAGGGTCCTACAATGAGCAGTTCTTC	CASSPNGQGGSYNEQFF
NA	TRBJ1-2	TRBV25-1	NA	TGTGCCAGCAGCCAAGATGTGGCAGTTTATGGCTACACCTTC	CASSQDVAVYGYTF
TRBD2	TRBJ2-5	TRBV11-3	NA	TGTGCCAGCAGCTTAGTCGCCGGGGGGGGCCAAGAGACCCAGTACTTC	CASSLVAGGGQETQYF
NA	TRBJ2-2	TRBV19	NA	TGTGCCAGTAGTCCAACAGGGTTCACCGGGGAGCTGTTTTTT	CASSPTGFTGELFF
TRBD1	TRBJ1-3	TRBV5-4	NA	TGTGCCAGCAGCTCCGGGACAGCCCAAAGTGGAAACACCATATATTTT	CASSSGTAQSGNTIYF
NA	TRBJ2-7	TRBV11-2	NA	TGTGCCAGCAGCCCAAACCGGGGGGCCGCCTACGAGCAGTACTTC	CASSPNRGAAYEQYF
TRBD1	TRBJ1-6	TRBV10-3	NA	TGTGCCATCAGTAAACGACAGGGGACTAATTCACCCCTCCACTTT	CAISKRQGTNSPLHF
NA	TRBJ1-6	TRBV19	few	TGTGCCAGAAGTATTCTTTCGGGGGTCAATTCACCCCTCCACTTT	CARSILSGVNSPLHF
NA	TRBJ2-5	TRBV6-1	many	TGTGCCAGCAGTGAAGAGGTGTCCCGGTACCAAGAGACCCAGTACTTC	CASSEEVSRYQETQYF
TRBD2	TRBJ2-7	TRBV20-1	many	TGCAGTGCCGCCATCGGGACTAGCCCTCCCTACGAGCAGTACTTC	CSAAIGTSPPYEQYF
NA	TRBJ2-5	TRBV19	NA	TGTGCCAGTAGTATAGGGACGGCTAAAGAGACCCAGTACTTC	CASSIGTAKETQYF
NA	TRBJ2-7	TRBV6-1	many	TGTGCCAGCAGCCAACGGCGCGACGAGCAGTACTTC	CASSQRRDEQYF
TRBD2	TRBJ2-7	TRBV20-1	many	TGCAGTGCTAGGGACACTAGCGAGGTTTACGAGCAGTACTTC	CSARDTSEVYEQYF
NA	TRBJ1-6	TRBV15	many	TGTGCCACCAGCGGAGGAGATTCACCCCTCCACTTT	CATSGGDSPLHF
NA	TRBJ1-5	TRBV20-1	many	TGCAGTGCTAGAGTAACTCTGGCCCGAAATCAGCCCCAGCATTTT	CSARVTLARNQPQHF
NA	TRBJ1-6	TRBV5-6	many	TGTGCCAGCAGCTTGGGGGACGTGCGGGCGGAGAGTTCACCCCTCCACTTT	CASSLGDVRAESSPLHF
TRBD1	TRBJ1-2	TRBV9	few	TGTGCCAGCAGCGTTTCGACAGGGGTTAAGGGAGTGGGCTACACCTTC	CASSVSTGVKGVGYTF
TRBD1	TRBJ2-5	TRBV15	many	TGTGCCACCAGCAGAGGAGGGGGCTTGCAAGAGACCCAGTACTTC	CATSRGGGLQETQYF
NA	TRBJ2-1	TRBV9	many	TGTGCCAGCAGCGTGGGTCAGGGTGGGAATGAGCAGTTCTTC	CASSVGQGGNEQFF
TRBD1	TRBJ1-5	TRBV6-2/TRBV6-3	few	TGTGCCAGCAGTTACGCTTACAGGGGGCGAGGCAATCAGCCCCAGCATTTT	CASSYAYRGRGNQPQHF
TRBD1	TRBJ2-2	TRBV10-3	NA	TGTGCCATCAGTGGAAAGGGGGCCTACTCGAACACCGGGGAGCTGTTTTTT	CAISGKGAYSNTGELFF